This T cell receptor beta chain was observed in a study of read filtering for tumor transcriptome and immune sequencing. Findings and caveats of the study: IR-seq and RNA-seq agreed better without single-read clonotypes.

The library was built from about 400 ng RNA with molecular barcoded adaptors for alpha/delta and beta/gamma chains. TCRdb recomputed calls from the reads with MiXCR, one row per CDR3 protein. Of over 50,000 distinct CDR3 sequences in the sample, nearly 20% were seen once. With regard to this clonotype: No antigen is known for it.

J lost 2 bases, V lost 8 bases, and 9 bases had no gene match. The germline V gene encodes CDR1 KGHDR and CDR2 SFDVKD. The CDR3 has 15 residues. V is TRBV24-1 and J is TRBJ2-5, with 8 positions matching TRBD1. This sequence originates from a donor aged 40 or over with multiple myeloma. Material for sequencing was a population of CD138-negative cells sorted from bone marrow. CDR3 amino acids: CATISPGQVQETQYF. CDR3 nucleotide sequence: TGTGCCACCATCTCCCCGGGACAGGTTCAAGAGACCCAGTACTTC.